A single TCR beta chain is shown here with its context. The target antigen is unknown. The primer mix had 60 Vbeta and 13 Jbeta primers. Only in-frame clones appear in the TCRdb table, and some are missing; sequencing was by immunoSEQ multiplex PCR. Of about 130,000 clones in the sample, 80% were seen once. This sample was included in a study of cytomegalovirus exposure and HLA in healthy donors. Trimming pared 2 bases from V and 2 bases from J, leaving 13 bases between. Germline CDR1 reads SGDLS; CDR2 reads YYNGEE. This CDR3 contains 15 residues. General study results and limits: Prior analysis indicated that the majority of TCR beta V segments exhibited productivity approximately 90% or approximately 30% of the time.

Sequenced sample: PBMCs. This TCR was recovered from a male donor in good health and CMV-seronegative. This chain connects TRBV9 to TRBJ1-1; tentative D call: TRBD1 (5 bases). The CDR3 bases are TGTGCCAGCAGCGTGGGGGGGTTACTAAACACTGAAGCTTTCTTT. It yields the protein CASSVGGLLNTEAFF. Together with reference TRBV9 and TRBJ1-1, the CDR3 gives the full variable domain: DSGVTQTPKHLITATGQRVTLRCSPRSGDLSVYWYQQSLDQGLQFLIQYYNGEERAKGNILERFSAQQFPDLHSELNLSSLELGDSALYFCASSVGGLLNTEAFFGQGTRLTVV.